Given below is one T cell receptor beta chain in context. In the authors' methods: Estimation of nucleated cell counts relied on the amplification of reference gene primers. Clones were read by immunoSEQ multiplex PCR, and TCRdb kept only the in-frame ones, dropping some. Clone size and V and J calls were adopted from that table, with D and trimming inferred from the DNA. The sample comprises more than 95,000 clones, approximately 80% of which are singletons, and 2.5% to 3.5% rests with the top ten. This entry belongs to a study of blood T cell repertoires in COVID-19. Study-wide context: Sites across the United States, Italy and Spain contributed samples from acute and convalescent COVID-19. T cells, B-cell-depleted T cells, or PBMCs provided the cDNA or gDNA that served as material.

The CDR3 runs 15 residues. Losses at the gene ends were 4 bases for V and 3 bases for J; bases not matched to a gene: 6. CDR1 SGHTA and CDR2 FQGNSA come from the germline V gene. The chain joins TRBV7-2 to TRBJ2-5; 9 nucleotides line up with TRBD2. This TCR derives from a woman older than 75 with active or convalescent COVID-19. Material: peripheral blood. DNA of the CDR3: TGTGCCAGCAGCTCCCTAGCGGGGTTAGAAGAGACCCAGTACTTC. It is translated as CASSSLAGLEETQYF.